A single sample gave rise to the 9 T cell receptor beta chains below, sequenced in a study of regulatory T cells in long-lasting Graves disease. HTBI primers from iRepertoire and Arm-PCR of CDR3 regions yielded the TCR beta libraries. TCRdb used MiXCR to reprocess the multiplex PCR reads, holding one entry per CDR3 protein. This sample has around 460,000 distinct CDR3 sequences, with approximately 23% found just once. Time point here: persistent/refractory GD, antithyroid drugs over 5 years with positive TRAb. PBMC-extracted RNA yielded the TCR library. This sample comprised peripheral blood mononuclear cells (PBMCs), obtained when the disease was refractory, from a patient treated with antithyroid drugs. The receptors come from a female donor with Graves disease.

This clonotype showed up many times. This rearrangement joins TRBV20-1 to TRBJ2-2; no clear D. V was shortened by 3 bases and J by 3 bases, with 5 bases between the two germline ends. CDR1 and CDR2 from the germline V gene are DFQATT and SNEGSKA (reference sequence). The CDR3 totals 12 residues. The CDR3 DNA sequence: TGCAGTGCTAGTTGGGACACCGGGGAGCTGTTTTTT. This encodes CSASWDTGELFF.

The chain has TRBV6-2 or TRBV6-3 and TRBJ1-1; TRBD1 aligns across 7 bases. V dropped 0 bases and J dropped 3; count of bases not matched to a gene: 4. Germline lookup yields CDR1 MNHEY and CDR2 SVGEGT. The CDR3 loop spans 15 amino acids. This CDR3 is CASSYSTQGDTEAFF. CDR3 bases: TGTGCCAGCAGTTACTCGACGCAGGGGGACACTGAAGCTTTCTTT.

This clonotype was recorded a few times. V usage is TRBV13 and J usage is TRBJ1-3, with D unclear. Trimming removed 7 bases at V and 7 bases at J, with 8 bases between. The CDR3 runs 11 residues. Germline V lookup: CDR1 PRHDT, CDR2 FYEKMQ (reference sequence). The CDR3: CASTSGNTIYF. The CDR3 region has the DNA TGTGCCAGCACCTCCGGGAACACCATATATTTT.

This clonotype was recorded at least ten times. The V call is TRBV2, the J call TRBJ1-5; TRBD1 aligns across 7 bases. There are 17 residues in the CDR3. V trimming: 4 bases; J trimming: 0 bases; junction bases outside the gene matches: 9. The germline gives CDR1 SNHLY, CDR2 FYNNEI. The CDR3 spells CASSAPGQSYSNQPQHF. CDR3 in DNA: TGTGCCAGCAGTGCTCCGGGACAGTCATATAGCAATCAGCCCCAGCATTTT.

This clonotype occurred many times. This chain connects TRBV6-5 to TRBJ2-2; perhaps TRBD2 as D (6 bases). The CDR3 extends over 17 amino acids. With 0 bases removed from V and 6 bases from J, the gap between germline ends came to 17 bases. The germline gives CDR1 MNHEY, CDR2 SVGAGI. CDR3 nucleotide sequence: TGTGCCAGCAGTTACTCCCGTGGGCTAGCGATCTCCGGGGAGCTGTTTTTT. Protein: CASSYSRGLAISGELFF.

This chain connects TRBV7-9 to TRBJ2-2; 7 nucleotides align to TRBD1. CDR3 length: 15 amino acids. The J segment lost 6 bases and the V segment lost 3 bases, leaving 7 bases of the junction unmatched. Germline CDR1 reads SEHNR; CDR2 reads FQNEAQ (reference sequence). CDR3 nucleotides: TGTGCCAGCAGCTTTTGGACAGGAGGTGCCGGGGAGCTGTTTTTT. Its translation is CASSFWTGGAGELFF.

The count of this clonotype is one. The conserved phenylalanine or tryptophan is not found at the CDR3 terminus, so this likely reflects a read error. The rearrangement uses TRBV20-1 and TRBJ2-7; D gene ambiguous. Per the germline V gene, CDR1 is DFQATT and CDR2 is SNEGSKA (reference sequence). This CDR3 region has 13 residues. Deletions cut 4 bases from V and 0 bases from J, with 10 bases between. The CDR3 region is CSAIRHHSYEQYL. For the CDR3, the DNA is TGCAGTGCTATTAGACACCACTCCTACGAGCAGTACCTC.

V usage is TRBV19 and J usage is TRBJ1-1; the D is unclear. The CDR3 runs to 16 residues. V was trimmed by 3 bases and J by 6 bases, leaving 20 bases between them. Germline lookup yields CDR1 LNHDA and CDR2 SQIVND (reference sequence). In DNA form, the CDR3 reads TGTGCCAGTAGTATTAGTCTGGGATTCCGGGTCCCTGAAGCTTTCTTT. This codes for CASSISLGFRVPEAFF.

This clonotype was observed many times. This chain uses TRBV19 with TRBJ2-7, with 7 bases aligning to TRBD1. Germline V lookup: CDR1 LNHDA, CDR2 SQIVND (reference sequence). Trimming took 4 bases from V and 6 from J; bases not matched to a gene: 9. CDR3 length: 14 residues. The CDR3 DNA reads TGTGCCAGTAGTAGTGACAGGGAAGGGCGCGAGCAGTACTTC. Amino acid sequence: CASSSDREGREQYF. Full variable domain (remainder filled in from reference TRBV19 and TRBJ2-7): DGGITQSPKYLFRKEGQNVTLSCEQNLNHDAMYWYRQDPGQGLRLIYYSQIVNDFQKGDIAEGYSVSREKKESFPLTVTSAQKNPTAFYLCASSSDREGREQYFGPGTRLTVT.